Following are 6 T cell receptor beta chains from one sample sequenced in a study of blood T cell repertoires in COVID-19. Libraries were prepared by immunoSEQ multiplex PCR; TCRdb keeps only in-frame clonotypes and omits some of them. This table holds about 210,000 clones, around nine tenths found once. Sequencing was done on a sample of peripheral blood. The origin of the receptors is a man aged 35-49 years with acute or convalescent COVID-19.

This clone appeared a few times. This rearrangement joins TRBV5-1 to TRBJ2-1; D may be TRBD2 (5 bases). Germline-derived CDR1 and CDR2 are SGHRS and YFSETQ. V gave up 4 bases and J gave up 6 bases, with 17 bases separating them. The CDR3 sequence is 15 residues long. CDR3 nucleotides: TGCGCCAGCAGCCTGGCGACTAATCTCCTCAATGAGCAGTTCTTC. Translation gives CASSLATNLLNEQFF.

The genes are TRBV15 and TRBJ1-6; D is uncertain. CDR1 is LNHNV and CDR2 is YYDKDF in the germline V gene (reference sequence). V lost 4 bases and J lost 8, with 15 bases in between. The CDR3 spans 15 residues. The CDR3 nucleotides are TGTGCCACCAGCAACGAGGGCGAAAAGTATTCACCCCTCCACTTT. It is translated as CATSNEGEKYSPLHF. Looking up the rest from reference TRBV15 and TRBJ1-6 gives the full variable domain: DAMVIQNPRYQVTQFGKPVTLSCSQTLNHNVMYWYQQKSSQAPKLLFHYYDKDFNNEADTPDNFQSRRPNTSFCFLDIRSPGLGDTAMYLCATSNEGEKYSPLHFGNGTRLTVT.

A word on this clone: This sample also contains other DNA sequences that code for the same CDR3. V is TRBV3-1 (or the pseudogene TRBV3-2) and J is TRBJ2-7, with TRBD1 matching over 10 bases. Germline CDR1 is LGHDT and CDR2 is YNNKEL (reference sequence). This CDR3 is built from 14 residues. J was trimmed by 3 bases and V by 4 bases; bases with no gene match: 3. CDR3 sequence: CASSPGTGDYEQYF. The CDR3 DNA reads as TGTGCCAGCAGCCCCGGGACAGGGGACTACGAGCAGTACTTC.

V usage is TRBV6-5 and J usage is TRBJ2-3; perhaps TRBD1 as D (6 bases). V was trimmed by 2 bases and J by 3 bases, leaving 12 bases between them. The CDR3 totals 15 residues. Germline V gene sequence: CDR1 MNHEY, CDR2 SVGAGI. CDR3 residues: CASSYEAGATDTQYF. The CDR3 DNA is TGTGCCAGCAGTTACGAGGCAGGGGCGACAGATACGCAGTATTTT.

The V and J genes are TRBV29-1 and TRBJ2-5; D call uncertain. Trimming stripped 2 bases from V and 2 bases from J, with 15 bases between. The CDR3 is 15 residues long. Germline V lookup: CDR1 SQVTM, CDR2 ANQGSEA. CDR3 residues: CSVEFGGNLQETQYF. The CDR3 coding sequence is TGCAGCGTTGAATTTGGCGGAAACCTGCAAGAGACCCAGTACTTC. The full variable domain, in which reference TRBV29-1 and TRBJ2-5 provide the parts outside the CDR3, is SAVISQKPSRDICQRGTSLTIQCQVDSQVTMMFWYRQQPGQSLTLIATANQGSEATYESGFVIDKFPISRPNLTFSTLTVSNMSPEDSSIYLCSVEFGGNLQETQYFGPGTRLLVL.

This chain links TRBV19 with TRBJ1-1; no clear D. V lost 5 bases and J 3 bases, leaving 13 bases between the germline ends. CDR3 size: 14 residues. Germline V lookup: CDR1 LNHDA, CDR2 SQIVND (reference sequence). CDR3 DNA: TGTGCCAGTAGTGAGGGCCCTTATGACACTGAAGCTTTCTTT. It is translated as CASSEGPYDTEAFF.